What follows describes a single T cell receptor beta chain. MiXCR, run by TCRdb on the 5' RACE reads, gives a single entry per CDR3 protein. The repertoire has 520,000 or so distinct CDR3 sequences, roughly 21% of them found once; the top ten carry under 0.95%. The CDR3 loop spans 12 amino acids. Per the germline V gene, CDR1 is SGHDT and CDR2 is YYEEEE. After removal of 4 bases from V and 6 bases from J, the junction contained 4 bases not matched to a gene. The data are from a study of identical twins. These records were also assigned to another study, of T cells expressing NK-cell markers.

Source material: CD4+ T cells sorted from blood. This sequence joins TRBV5-6 and TRBJ2-7, with 7 bases fitting TRBD1. The receptor was derived from a young woman in good health. CDR3 in DNA: TGTGCCAGCAGCCCACAGGGGATCGAGCAGTACTTC. The encoded protein is CASSPQGIEQYF. Combining the CDR3 with reference TRBV5-6 and TRBJ2-7 gives the whole variable domain DAGVTQSPTHLIKTRGQQVTLRCSPKSGHDTVSWYQQALGQGPQFIFQYYEEEERQRGNFPDRFSGHQFPNYSSELNVNALLLGDSALYLCASSPQGIEQYFGPGTRLTVT.